The rows below give T cell receptor beta chains drawn from one sample of a study of T cells expressing NK-cell markers. TCRdb reprocessed the 5' RACE reads, with one entry per CDR3 protein and no DNA. The sample holds about 260,000 distinct CDR3 sequences. The sequenced sample was blood T cells: a sorted CD56 or NKG2C T cell subset, CD4+ or CD8+ T cells, or bulk PBMC T cells (not recorded which). These receptors were taken from a woman aged 18-69 years in good health. Each CDR3 is given with its conserved first and last residue.

v_gene	j_gene	CDR3aa
TRBV7-9	TRBJ2-4	CASSLEVAKNIQYF
TRBV29-1	TRBJ1-5	CSPPGNQPQHF
TRBV18	TRBJ2-1	CASSNRADNEQFF
TRBV20-1	TRBJ2-1	CSARGGDGTSYNEQFF
TRBV20-1	TRBJ2-3	CSASTRPGRRSDTQYF
TRBV20-1	TRBJ2-1	CSAAPDAYEQFF
TRBV5-6	TRBJ1-1	CASSALQAGTEAFF
TRBV10-3	TRBJ1-6	CATDIGQGANSPLHF
TRBV12-3/TRBV12-4	TRBJ1-2	CASSGQGAYGYTF
TRBV15	TRBJ2-2	CATSPRTRQAGELFF
TRBV6-1	TRBJ2-7	CASSKIRDLFDEQYF
TRBV20-1	TRBJ2-7	CSARDFLAGAYEQYF
TRBV5-1	TRBJ2-2	CASSLTKNVPGELFF
TRBV20-1	TRBJ2-1	CSASRREWGNEQFF
TRBV3-1	TRBJ1-1	CASSQDPVGESDTEAFF
TRBV7-2	TRBJ2-7	CASRSNYEQYF
TRBV2	TRBJ1-1	CASSEWAVNTEAFF
TRBV5-4	TRBJ2-2	CASSFRTGGLNTGELFF
TRBV15	TRBJ1-2	CATSGQLANYGYTF
TRBV20-1	TRBJ2-3	CSAQRGGRVDTQYF
TRBV7-9	TRBJ1-2	CASSADREEKNTF
TRBV7-5	TRBJ2-1	CISVPEAPRTGSEQFF
TRBV5-1	TRBJ2-1	CASSLVAGTINEQFF
TRBV10-2	TRBJ1-2	CASSGRLAANYGYTF
TRBV9	TRBJ1-3	CASSVGGTAYTIYF
TRBV15	TRBJ2-5	CATSRGLAEETQYF
TRBV5-4	TRBJ1-1	CASSFMAGPNTEAFF
TRBV5-1	TRBJ1-5	CASSLEASNQPQHF
TRBV6-2/TRBV6-3	TRBJ2-7	CATGLAGAYEQYF
TRBV7-3	TRBJ1-6	CASSWDRAVNSPLHF
TRBV18	TRBJ2-6	CASSPPGQLISGANVLTF